The T cell receptor beta chain under discussion was sequenced for a study of T cell responses to AZD1222 COVID-19 vaccine. Overall study findings and caveats: The sample set comprised mostly white British donors with more females, and clonal diversity was possibly underestimated. Vaccine-related CD4 TCRs covered spike, predominating at 160-218 and 743-854. Sampled repertoires all dated from after the peak T cell response.

Notes on this clone: The antigen remains unidentified.

V gave up 4 bases and J gave up 7 bases; unmatched junction bases: 4. The CDR3 loop spans 13 amino acids. Germline lookup yields CDR1 LGHNA and CDR2 YNFKEQ. Data came from immunoSEQ multiplex PCR; TCRdb stores just in-frame clones and leaves some out. This sample yields 100,000 to 150,000 clones, of which 80% to 95% are seen a single time; about 1.1% belongs to the top ten. This chain connects TRBV4-2 to TRBJ1-2; 9 bases are a match to TRBD1. This material consisted of peripheral blood, taken 28 days after the second AZD1222 dose. The sequence was obtained from an adult who received the AZD1222 COVID-19 vaccine. The chain's CDR3 is CASSLTDRGGYTF. In DNA form, the CDR3 reads TGTGCCAGCAGCCTCACGGACAGGGGTGGCTACACCTTC.